Presented here are 26 T cell receptor beta chains from one specimen sequenced in a study of CD8+ T cells in alopecia areata. RNA extraction and reverse transcription yielded cDNA as sequencing template. Clones were sequenced by immunoSEQ multiplex PCR, and TCRdb holds only the in-frame ones, with some missing. The table lists more than 200,000 clones, 65% to 70% of them singletons. The sequencing here drew on CD4+ T cells sorted from blood, taken at week 0. These receptors all come from a human donor with alopecia areata.

The gene calls are TRBV5-4 and TRBJ2-7; 7 bases match TRBD1. The CDR3 sequence is 16 residues long. V was pared by 0 bases and J by 6 bases, with 12 bases of the junction left unmatched. Germline loops: CDR1 SGHNT, CDR2 YYREEE (reference sequence). The CDR3 loop reads CASSLAGWAGGAEQYF. DNA of the CDR3: TGTGCCAGCAGCTTGGCCGGGTGGGCAGGGGGTGCCGAGCAGTACTTC.

V is TRBV29-1 and J is TRBJ1-3; D ambiguous. Trimming left V 6 bases short and J 1 base short, with 7 bases between. Germline CDR1 is SQVTM and CDR2 is ANQGSEA. The CDR3 covers 12 residues. The CDR3 DNA follows: TGCAGCGTATGGAAATCTGGAAACACCATATATTTT. This encodes CSVWKSGNTIYF.

This clone was counted only a few times. The chain couples TRBV29-1 to TRBJ2-7; 9 bases are shared with TRBD1. There are 13 residues in the CDR3. CDR1 SQVTM and CDR2 ANQGSEA come from the germline V gene. Unmatched junction bases numbered 3, after V lost 6 bases and J lost 0 bases. CDR3 sequence (DNA): TGCAGCGTGGGACAGGGCACCTCCTACGAGCAGTACTTC. It codes for CSVGQGTSYEQYF.

The chain employs TRBV30 and TRBJ1-4; 7 positions agree with TRBD1. CDR1 and CDR2 (germline): GTSNPN, SVGIG (reference sequence). Unmatched junction bases numbered 7, after V lost 1 base and J lost 5 bases. The CDR3 is made up of 15 amino acids. The CDR3 spells CAWSDTGTENEKLFF. The CDR3 nucleotides are TGTGCCTGGAGTGACACCGGGACAGAGAATGAAAAACTGTTTTTT.

V and J are TRBV29-1 and TRBJ2-5; D gene uncertain. Trimming pared 2 bases from V and 0 bases from J, leaving 4 bases between. The CDR3 is 12 amino acids. Germline lookup yields CDR1 SQVTM and CDR2 ANQGSEA. The CDR3 loop is CSVEPDQETQYF. CDR3 sequence (DNA): TGCAGCGTTGAACCCGACCAAGAGACCCAGTACTTC.

The V call is TRBV30, the J call TRBJ2-3; no definite D call. CDR1 is GTSNPN, CDR2 SVGIG, per germline (reference sequence). The CDR3 is 16 amino acids. The germline V and J ends were trimmed by 0 bases and 1 base, with 14 bases remaining between them. CDR3 sequence reads: CAWSVRGRQGTDTQYF. In nucleotides, the CDR3 is TGTGCCTGGAGTGTACGAGGCCGGCAGGGCACAGATACGCAGTATTTT.

The chain joins TRBV29-1 to TRBJ2-7, with D perhaps TRBD1 (5 bases). Germline loops: CDR1 SQVTM, CDR2 ANQGSEA. The CDR3 loop spans 13 amino acids. V gave up 4 bases and J gave up 2 bases, with 12 bases separating them. CDR3 sequence (DNA): TGCAGCGTTGGGGCAGGGCGCCCCTACGAGCAGTACTTC. Translation gives CSVGAGRPYEQYF.

The rearrangement links TRBV30 to TRBJ1-2; 7 nucleotides line up with TRBD1. The CDR3 contains 13 residues. Per germline, CDR1 GTSNPN and CDR2 SVGIG (reference sequence). Unmatched junction bases numbered 6, after V lost 4 bases and J lost 4 bases. The CDR3 DNA reads as TGTGCCTGGATCCCCGGGACAGTCTATGGCTACACCTTC. Encoded protein: CAWIPGTVYGYTF.

The chain joins TRBV7-3 to TRBJ2-7, with 9 positions matching TRBD1. Germline lookup yields CDR1 SGHTA and CDR2 FQGTGA. Trimming at V came to 8 bases and at J to 0 bases, leaving 11 bases not matched to a gene. The CDR3 runs 16 residues. The CDR3 region is CASLSPQTGGSYEQYF. Written as DNA, the CDR3 is TGTGCCAGCCTTAGCCCTCAGACAGGGGGCTCCTACGAGCAGTACTTC.

Note on this clone: This same CDR3 is encoded by further DNA sequences in the sample. V gene TRBV18 combines with J gene TRBJ2-3, with no clear D. Germline V gene sequence: CDR1 KGHSH, CDR2 LQKENI. The ends were cut back, 3 bases at V and 3 bases at J, with 1 base in the middle. The CDR3 loop spans 11 amino acids. The CDR3 region has the DNA TGTGCCAGCTCACCGACAGATACGCAGTATTTT. This gives the protein CASSPTDTQYF.

This clone turned up a few times. The rearrangement links TRBV29-1 to TRBJ2-5, with D possibly TRBD2 on 6 matching bases. V was shortened by 6 bases and J by 4 bases, with 15 bases between the two germline ends. Germline V gene lookup returns CDR1 SQVTM and CDR2 ANQGSEA. CDR3 length: 13 residues. In DNA form, the CDR3 reads TGCAGCGTGGGTATGGGGGGTGGAGAGACCCAGTACTTC. As protein: CSVGMGGGETQYF.

The chain is built from TRBV9 and TRBJ2-3; the D gene is possibly TRBD2 (6 bases). With 0 bases removed from V and 5 bases from J, the gap between germline ends came to 13 bases. The CDR3 is 15 amino acids. CDR1 and CDR2 from the germline V gene are SGDLS and YYNGEE. Written as DNA, the CDR3 is TGTGCCAGCAGCGTAGACAGGATGGGGGGAGATACGCAGTATTTT. It translates to CASSVDRMGGDTQYF.

This clone was picked up many times. CDR3 protein: CSASWGDSYNEQFF. CDR3 DNA: TGCAGCGCCTCGTGGGGGGACTCCTACAATGAGCAGTTCTTC. V gene TRBV29-1 combines with J gene TRBJ2-1; D might be TRBD2 (6 bases). Germline V gene data show CDR1 as SQVTM and CDR2 as ANQGSEA. The CDR3 length is 14 residues. V dropped 7 bases and J dropped 0 bases, with 13 bases sitting between them.

This clone has just a few counts. The V and J genes are TRBV7-2 and TRBJ2-7, with TRBD1 matching over 12 bases. CDR1 SGHTA and CDR2 FQGNSA come from the germline V gene. Losses at the gene ends were 4 bases for V and 7 bases for J; bases not matched to a gene: 5. The length of the CDR3 is 14 residues. In DNA form, the CDR3 reads TGTGCCAGCAGCTACCGGGACAGGGGGCGTGAGCAGTACTTC. Encoded protein: CASSYRDRGREQYF.

The CDR3 loop reads CASSSARRAHEQYF. Here the CDR3 DNA reads TGTGCCAGCAGCTCCGCCCGAAGGGCCCACGAGCAGTACTTC. This chain joins TRBV7-2 and TRBJ2-7; D not resolved. There are 14 residues in the CDR3. V was pared by 4 bases and J by 5 bases, with 15 bases between. The germline CDR1 and CDR2 sequences are SGHTA and FQGNSA. The full variable domain, its missing parts supplied by reference TRBV7-2 and TRBJ2-7, is GAGVSQSPSNKVTEKGKDVELRCDPISGHTALYWYRQSLGQGLEFLIYFQGNSAPDKSGLPSDRFSAERTGGSVSTLTIQRTQQEDSAVYLCASSSARRAHEQYFGPGTRLTVT.

For the CDR3, the DNA is TGCGCCAGCAGCTTGGACCCAAGAGGGGGTGGGAATGAGCAGTTCTTC. Its protein is CASSLDPRGGGNEQFF. The rearrangement links TRBV5-1 to TRBJ2-1, with a possible D match to TRBD1 (6 bases). Trimming left V 0 bases short and J 7 bases short, with 17 bases between. The V gene's germline CDR1 is SGHRS and CDR2 YFSETQ. This CDR3 is 16 amino acids long.

This clone was recorded a few times. This rearrangement joins TRBV6-6 to TRBJ2-7, with 8 bases lining up with TRBD2. CDR1 MNHNY and CDR2 SVGAGI come from the germline V gene (reference sequence). The CDR3 covers 15 residues. V lost 6 bases and J lost 2; bases outside the gene matches: 9. The DNA of the CDR3 is TGTGCCAGCAGCCCCGAGGGAGCGGGGGCCTACGAGCAGTACTTC. Its protein product is CASSPEGAGAYEQYF.

The V gene is TRBV27, the J gene TRBJ1-5; D not resolved. Trimming shortened V by 8 bases and J by 3 bases, and 11 bases separated the two germline ends. The V gene's germline CDR1 is MNHEY and CDR2 SMNVEV (reference sequence). The CDR3 consists of 13 residues. The CDR3 here is CASASSSNQPQHF. The CDR3 DNA sequence: TGTGCCAGCGCATCGAGTTCCAATCAGCCCCAGCATTTT.

This clone has a handful of counts. The genes are TRBV30 and TRBJ1-1; D remains ambiguous. The V gene lost 8 bases and the J gene lost 2 bases, with 9 bases spanning the gap. From germline, CDR1 is GTSNPN and CDR2 SVGIG (reference sequence). This CDR3 is built from 11 residues. In DNA, the CDR3 is TGTGCCCTGAAGGGAAACACTGAAGCTTTCTTT. The encoded protein is CALKGNTEAFF.

The J gene is TRBJ2-5, the V gene TRBV29-1, with 9 bases identical to TRBD2. The CDR3 loop spans 14 amino acids. V gave up 4 bases and J gave up 4 bases; unmatched junction bases: 7. Germline CDR1 is SQVTM and CDR2 is ANQGSEA. CDR3 protein: CSVGLAGPGETQYF. The CDR3 nucleotides read TGCAGCGTTGGGCTAGCGGGGCCGGGAGAGACCCAGTACTTC.

CDR3 sequence reads: CASSPGVSYGYTF. CDR3 bases: TGTGCCAGCAGCCCCGGGGTCAGCTATGGCTACACCTTC. The chain has TRBV7-2 and TRBJ1-2; D is unresolved. CDR3 size: 13 residues. V was cut by 5 bases and J by 4 bases, with 11 bases left in between. The V gene's germline CDR1 is SGHTA and CDR2 FQGNSA.

The sample holds one count of this clone. The chain recombines TRBV30 with TRBJ1-2; tentatively, D is TRBD1 (6 bases). V lost 0 bases and J lost 2, with 10 bases in between. The germline V gene encodes CDR1 GTSNPN and CDR2 SVGIG (reference sequence). This CDR3 is built from 14 residues. CDR3 residues: CAWSVPGQNYGYTF. Here the CDR3 DNA reads TGTGCCTGGAGTGTACCAGGACAGAACTATGGCTACACCTTC.

With regard to this clone: Other DNA sequences of this sample code for an identical CDR3. J is TRBJ2-7 and V is TRBV5-1; D remains unclear. Germline CDR1 reads SGHRS; CDR2 reads YFSETQ. This CDR3 contains 11 residues. V lost 0 bases to trimming and J lost 5 bases, with 3 bases between them. Here the CDR3 reads CASSLVDEQYF. DNA for the CDR3: TGCGCCAGCAGCTTGGTGGACGAGCAGTACTTC.

This rearrangement joins TRBV30 to TRBJ2-5; the D is unclear. Germline loops: CDR1 GTSNPN, CDR2 SVGIG (reference sequence). This CDR3 region has 12 residues. V shed 4 bases and J shed 5 bases, with 11 bases lying between them. CDR3 sequence (DNA): TGTGCCTGGAATTATGGGGTTGAGACCCAGTACTTC. It encodes CAWNYGVETQYF.

The chain employs TRBV7-3 and TRBJ2-6; TRBD2 agrees at 9 bases. Germline loops: CDR1 SGHTA, CDR2 FQGTGA. The CDR3 covers 20 residues. The junction had 14 bases not matched to a gene; V was cut back by 5 bases and J by 0 bases. CDR3 protein: CASSPKGASGAGSGANVLTF. The CDR3 region has the DNA TGTGCCAGCAGCCCAAAAGGGGCTAGCGGGGCGGGCTCTGGGGCCAACGTCCTGACTTTC.

This chain connects TRBV6-5 to TRBJ2-5, with D unresolved. V lost 6 bases to trimming and J lost 3 bases, with 17 bases between them. Per germline, CDR1 MNHEY and CDR2 SVGAGI. The CDR3 is made up of 15 amino acids. The CDR3 DNA follows: TGTGCCAGCAGGGTTTTTATGGGATTCGAAGAGACCCAGTACTTC. Amino acid sequence: CASRVFMGFEETQYF.